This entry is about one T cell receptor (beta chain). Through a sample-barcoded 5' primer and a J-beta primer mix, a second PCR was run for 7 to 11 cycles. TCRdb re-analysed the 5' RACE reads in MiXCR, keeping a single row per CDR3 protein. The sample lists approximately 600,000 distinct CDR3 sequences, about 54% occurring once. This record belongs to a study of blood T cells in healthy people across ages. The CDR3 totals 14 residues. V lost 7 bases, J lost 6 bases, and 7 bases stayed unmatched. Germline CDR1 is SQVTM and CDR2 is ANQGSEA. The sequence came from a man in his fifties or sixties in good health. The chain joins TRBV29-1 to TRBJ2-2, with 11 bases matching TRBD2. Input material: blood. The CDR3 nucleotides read TGCAGCGGGTCCCGACTAGCGGGATCCGGGGAGCTGTTTTTT. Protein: CSGSRLAGSGELFF.